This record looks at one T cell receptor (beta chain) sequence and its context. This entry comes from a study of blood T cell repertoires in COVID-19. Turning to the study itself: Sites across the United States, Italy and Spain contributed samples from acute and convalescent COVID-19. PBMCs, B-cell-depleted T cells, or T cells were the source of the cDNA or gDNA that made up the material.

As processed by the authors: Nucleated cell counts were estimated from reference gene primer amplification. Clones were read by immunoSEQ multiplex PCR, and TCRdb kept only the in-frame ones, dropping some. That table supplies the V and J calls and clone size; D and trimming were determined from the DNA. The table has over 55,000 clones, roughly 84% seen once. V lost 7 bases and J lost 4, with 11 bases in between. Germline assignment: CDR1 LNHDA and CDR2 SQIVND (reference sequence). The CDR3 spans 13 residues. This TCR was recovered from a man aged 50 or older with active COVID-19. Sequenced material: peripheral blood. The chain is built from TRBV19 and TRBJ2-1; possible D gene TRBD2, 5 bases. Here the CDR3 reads CASNAGWYNEQFF. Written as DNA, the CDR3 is TGTGCCAGTAATGCGGGCTGGTACAATGAGCAGTTCTTC.